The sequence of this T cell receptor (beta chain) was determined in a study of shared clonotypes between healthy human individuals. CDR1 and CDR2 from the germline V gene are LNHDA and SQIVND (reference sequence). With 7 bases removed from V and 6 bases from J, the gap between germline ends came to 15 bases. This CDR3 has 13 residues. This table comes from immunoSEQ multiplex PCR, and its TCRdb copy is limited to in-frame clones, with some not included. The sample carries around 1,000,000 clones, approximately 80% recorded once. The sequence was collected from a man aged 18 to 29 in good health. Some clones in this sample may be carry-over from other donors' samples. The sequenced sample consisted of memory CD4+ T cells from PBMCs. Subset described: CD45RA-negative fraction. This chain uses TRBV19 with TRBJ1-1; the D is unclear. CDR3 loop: CASKRVSVAEAFF. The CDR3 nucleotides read TGTGCCAGTAAGAGGGTATCCGTGGCTGAAGCTTTCTTT.